These T cell receptor beta chains were read from a single sample in a study of cytomegalovirus exposure and HLA in healthy donors. Clones were sequenced by immunoSEQ multiplex PCR, and TCRdb holds only the in-frame ones, with some missing. The sample carries around 97,000 clones, 73% recorded once. The sequenced material came from PBMCs. The receptors originated from a man in his forties in good health and CMV-seronegative. Each CDR3 is given with its conserved first and last residue. A D gene is named only where the DNA matches it firmly. Clone size is given for some rows only: seen once, a few or many times, or a class if the clone is expanded.

V	D	size	length	J	DNA	CDR3
TRBV21-1	.	.	17	TRBJ1-6	TGTGCCAGCAGCAAAGGAGGGGACAGCTCCTATAATTCACCCCTCCACTTT	CASSKGGDSSYNSPLHF
TRBV27	TRBD2	.	21	TRBJ2-3	TGTGCCAGCAGGTTTTTCCCCCCGGGACTAGCGGGGGTCCTTAGCACAGATACGCAGTATTTT	CASRFFPPGLAGVLSTDTQYF
TRBV7-3	TRBD2	.	15	TRBJ2-3	TGTGCCAGCAGCTTTGCGGGGGGAGGCACAGATACGCAGTATTTT	CASSFAGGGTDTQYF
TRBV7-9	.	.	15	TRBJ1-2	TGTGCCAGCAGCTTAGTGGTGGCGGGGTCAGGGGGCTACACCTTC	CASSLVVAGSGGYTF
TRBV7-9	.	once	15	TRBJ1-1	TGTGCCAGCAGCCTAGGATACTGGACAGACACTGAAGCTTTCTTT	CASSLGYWTDTEAFF
TRBV5-1	TRBD2	once	14	TRBJ2-7	TGCGCCAGCAGCACGACTAGCGGGGCGCCCCAGCAGTACTTC	CASSTTSGAPQQYF
TRBV7-8	.	.	11	TRBJ2-5	TGTGCCAGCAGCCAACGCGGGGAGCAGTACTTC	CASSQRGEQYF
TRBV2	TRBD1	.	16	TRBJ1-5	TGTGCCAGCAGTGGTCAGGGGGGATATAGCAATCAGCCCCAGCATTTT	CASSGQGGYSNQPQHF
TRBV6-1	.	.	14	TRBJ2-3	TGTGCCAGCAGTGAGGCTAGCGGCACAGATACGCAGTATTTT	CASSEASGTDTQYF
TRBV7-3	.	.	13	TRBJ1-1	TGTGCCAGCAGCAGCGACAGAAACACTGAAGCTTTCTTT	CASSSDRNTEAFF
TRBV28	TRBD1	.	15	TRBJ2-3	TGTGCCAGCAGTATGGGACAGGGGGCGACAGATACGCAGTATTTT	CASSMGQGATDTQYF
TRBV5-1	TRBD1	.	14	TRBJ2-2	TGCGCCAGCAGACACCCGACAGGGGGCGGGGAGCTGTTTTTT	CASRHPTGGGELFF
TRBV7-9	TRBD1	few	18	TRBJ2-5	TGTGCCAGCAGCTTCGCCAGGGGGCTTGGGATTAGGGCGGAGACCCAGTACTTC	CASSFARGLGIRAETQYF
TRBV4-1	.	once	15	TRBJ1-6	TGCGCCAGCAGCCAAGATGTCCAGGGTCGGGCACCCCTCCACTTT	CASSQDVQGRAPLHF
TRBV11-2	.	once	17	TRBJ2-6	TGTGCCAGCAGCTTTGGTTCAGGGGACTCTGGGGCCAACGTCCTGACTTTC	CASSFGSGDSGANVLTF
TRBV28	.	.	12	TRBJ2-3	TGTGCCTCGGAGGGTCCGACAGATACGCAGTATTTT	CASEGPTDTQYF
TRBV27	TRBD1	.	16	TRBJ1-6	TGTGCCAGCAGTTTGGACGGGACAGGGGGTTTTTCACCCCTCCACTTT	CASSLDGTGGFSPLHF
TRBV7-2	TRBD2	.	16	TRBJ2-1	TGTGCCAGCAGCTTAGAACTAGCGGGGATAAACAATGAGCAGTTCTTC	CASSLELAGINNEQFF
TRBV5-1	TRBD1	few	13	TRBJ1-1	TGCGCCAGCAGCGTACAGGGGAGCACTGAAGCTTTCTTT	CASSVQGSTEAFF
TRBV10-3	TRBD1	.	14	TRBJ1-1	TGTGCCATCAGTGAGCATAAGGGGGCCACTGAAGCTTTCTTT	CAISEHKGATEAFF
TRBV2	.	.	14	TRBJ2-6	TGTGCCAGCAGTGCAGGGAACAGGGCCAACGTCCTGACTTTC	CASSAGNRANVLTF
TRBV10-3	.	.	15	TRBJ2-3	TGTGCCATCGGCAGGGGGGTTCAGGGCACAGATACGCAGTATTTT	CAIGRGVQGTDTQYF
TRBV7-2	.	.	13	TRBJ2-3	TGTGCCAGCAGCTTAGGTGGTCGGGGGACCCAGTATTTT	CASSLGGRGTQYF
TRBV6-1	.	.	12	TRBJ2-7	TGTGCCAGCAGGCACAGGGCCTACGAGCAGTACTTC	CASRHRAYEQYF
TRBV5-1	TRBD1	.	15	TRBJ2-7	TGCGCCAGCAGCCCCACTCCGGGACAGTCCAACGAGCAGTACTTC	CASSPTPGQSNEQYF
TRBV18	TRBD1	.	16	TRBJ2-7	TGTGCCAGCTCACCTCCCACGAGACAGGGCCACTACGAGCAGTACTTC	CASSPPTRQGHYEQYF
TRBV5-1	.	.	15	TRBJ1-1	TGCGCCAGCAGTCAGGGTAAGGGGTCGGGCACTGAAGCTTTCTTT	CASSQGKGSGTEAFF
TRBV6-1	TRBD2	.	16	TRBJ2-1	TGTGCCAGCAGTGAAGCGATAGCGGGGGGGCACGATGAGCAGTTCTTC	CASSEAIAGGHDEQFF
TRBV7-9	.	.	15	TRBJ2-1	TGTGCCAGCAGCCTGATCGCAGGAACCTACAATGAGCAGTTCTTC	CASSLIAGTYNEQFF
TRBV4-1	.	.	16	TRBJ2-1	TGCGCCAGCAGCCAAGTAAGTGGCAGGATTAGGAATGAGCAGTTCTTC	CASSQVSGRIRNEQFF
TRBV2	.	.	13	TRBJ1-5	TGTGCCAGCAAGAACCAGGGCAGTCAGCCCCAGCATTTT	CASKNQGSQPQHF
TRBV2	TRBD1	.	14	TRBJ1-5	TGTGCCAGCAGTACCGACAGGGAGAATCAGCCCCAGCATTTT	CASSTDRENQPQHF
TRBV5-6	.	few	15	TRBJ1-3	TGTGCCAGCAGCCTGCTGGAAGGGGTCTCTAACACCATATATTTT	CASSLLEGVSNTIYF
TRBV7-8	.	.	14	TRBJ2-1	TGTGCCAGCAGGGCCCGGGTCCTCTCTTATGAGCAGTTCTTC	CASRARVLSYEQFF
TRBV19	.	few	16	TRBJ1-5	TGTGCCACCCAATGGACCAGGGGCAGGGGTTATCAGCCCCAGCATTTT	CATQWTRGRGYQPQHF
TRBV5-1	TRBD2	.	15	TRBJ2-1	TGCGCCAGCAGCCTCGGACTAGCGGGGTCCAATGAGCAGTTCTTC	CASSLGLAGSNEQFF
TRBV5-1	.	.	16	TRBJ1-1	TGCGCCAGCAGCAGACAGACAGGTGTTATGAACACTGAAGCTTTCTTT	CASSRQTGVMNTEAFF
TRBV7-9	TRBD1	few	13	TRBJ1-1	TGTGCCAGCAGTTGGGACAGTTCGACTGAAGCTTTCTTT	CASSWDSSTEAFF
TRBV7-2	.	once	16	TRBJ2-3	TGTGCCAGCAGCTTAGCAGGGGGGGGGCGTGGAGATACGCAGTATTTT	CASSLAGGGRGDTQYF
TRBV18	TRBD1	.	17	TRBJ1-2	TGTGCCAGCTCATTAGAGCAGGGGGCCACCGATAACTATGGCTACACCTTC	CASSLEQGATDNYGYTF
TRBV6-1	.	few	12	TRBJ1-1	TGTGCCAGCAGACTAGGGGAGGGTGAAGCTTTCTTT	CASRLGEGEAFF
TRBV10-3	.	.	13	TRBJ1-1	TGTGCCATCAGTGACGGACACTACACTGAAGCTTTCTTT	CAISDGHYTEAFF
TRBV7-2	TRBD1	.	13	TRBJ1-2	TGTGCCAGCAGCTTAGACAGGGGTTCCGGCTACACCTTC	CASSLDRGSGYTF
TRBV18	.	.	17	TRBJ2-3	TGTGCCAGCTCACCGTCCGCCCTGACAGTAGAGACAGATACGCAGTATTTT	CASSPSALTVETDTQYF
TRBV5-1	.	few	16	TRBJ1-4	TGCGCCAGCAGCTCAAGGGCCCGGACAGCTAATGAAAAACTGTTTTTT	CASSSRARTANEKLFF
TRBV2	.	few	13	TRBJ1-1	TGTGCCTCATACCCAAATAACCCCATGCAGGCTTTCTTT	CASYPNNPMQAFF
TRBV1	.	.	18	TRBJ2-5	TGCACCAGCAGCCAAGACCATTGCGGGGAGTTTTTGGGGGAGACCCAGTACTTC	CTSSQDHCGEFLGETQYF
TRBV11-2	.	few	15	TRBJ2-7	TGTGCCAGCAGACCAACTAGCCAGGCCAGCTACGAGCAGTACTTC	CASRPTSQASYEQYF
TRBV5-6	TRBD1	.	15	TRBJ1-2	TGTGCCAGCAGCTTGGTGGACAGGGGGCTCTATGGCTACACCTTC	CASSLVDRGLYGYTF
TRBV7-9	TRBD2	.	16	TRBJ2-6	TGTGCCAGCAGCTTAAGGCGGGAGGCTGGGGCCAACGTCCTGACTTTC	CASSLRREAGANVLTF
TRBV4-2	.	.	14	TRBJ1-4	TGTGCCAGCAGCCAAGAAAATCCTCGTGAAAAACTGTTTTTT	CASSQENPREKLFF
TRBV27	.	.	14	TRBJ2-2	TGTGCCAGCGGTCAGGTCCTCAACACCGGGGAGCTGTTTTTT	CASGQVLNTGELFF
TRBV28	TRBD1	.	15	TRBJ1-5	TGTGCCAGCAGGGGCAGGATGACAGGGTCTCAGCCCCAGCATTTT	CASRGRMTGSQPQHF
TRBV7-9	.	.	14	TRBJ2-1	TGTGCCAGCAGCTTAGTATTAGGGGGAATTGAGCAGTTCTTC	CASSLVLGGIEQFF
TRBV10-3	TRBD1	many	15	TRBJ2-1	TGTGCCATCAGGGACAGGAGAAGCTCCTACAATGAGCAGTTCTTC	CAIRDRRSSYNEQFF
TRBV7-2	.	.	15	TRBJ1-6	TGTGCCAGCAGCTCACGGGTTGTCTATAATTCACCCCTCCACTTT	CASSSRVVYNSPLHF
TRBV7-9	.	.	14	TRBJ2-7	TGTGCCAGCATGGAATTTGGGAGCTCCTACGAGCAGTACTTC	CASMEFGSSYEQYF